One and the same sample provided the 23 T cell receptor beta chains below, sequenced in a study of shared clonotypes between healthy human individuals. Assay used: immunoSEQ multiplex PCR; TCRdb lists only in-frame clones, some missing. The sample lists 980,000 or so clones, about 80% seen once, with around 1.4% in the top ten. Sequenced: memory CD4+ T cells sorted from blood. Subset here: CD45RA-negative fraction. These receptors all come from a man aged 18 to 29 in good health.

This clone was observed once. This sequence joins TRBV5-4 and TRBJ1-3; no clear D. CDR3 size: 13 residues. V lost 4 bases and J 2 bases, leaving 7 bases between the germline ends. CDR1 is SGHNT and CDR2 is YYREEE in the germline V gene (reference sequence). The CDR3 is CASSLRTGNTIYF. The CDR3 DNA follows: TGTGCCAGCAGCCTCAGAACTGGAAACACCATATATTTT.

CDR3 residues: CASSLTRTGTGELFF. In DNA, the CDR3 is TGTGCCAGCAGCTTAACCCGGACAGGGACCGGGGAGCTGTTTTTT. V and J are TRBV7-3 and TRBJ2-2, with TRBD1 identical over 8 bases. Trimming took 0 bases from V and 5 from J; bases not matched to a gene: 2. Germline V gene sequence: CDR1 SGHTA, CDR2 FQGTGA. CDR3 size: 15 residues. Full variable domain (missing parts from reference TRBV7-3 and TRBJ2-2): GAGVSQTPSNKVTEKGKYVELRCDPISGHTALYWYRQSLGQGPEFLIYFQGTGAADDSGLPNDRFFAVRPEGSVSTLKIQRTERGDSAVYLCASSLTRTGTGELFFGEGSRLTVL.

The CDR3 sequence: CASSPPGRTYEQYF. In DNA, the CDR3 is TGTGCCAGCAGTCCGCCGGGACGGACCTACGAGCAGTACTTC. The chain has TRBV6-5 and TRBJ2-7; D possibly matches TRBD1 or TRBD2 (5 bases each). CDR1 is MNHEY, CDR2 SVGAGI, per germline. The CDR3 contains 14 residues. Between the trimmed V and J ends, which lost 5 bases and 2 bases, there was a span of 13 bases.

This chain links TRBV25-1 with TRBJ1-6; D is perhaps TRBD1 (5 bases). Germline-derived CDR1 and CDR2 are MGHDK and SYGVNS. This CDR3 comprises 14 residues. Deletions cut 6 bases from V and 7 bases from J, with 13 bases between. The CDR3 DNA reads TGTGCCAGCAGGCCTGGGACCCCAAATTCACCCCTCCACTTT. Amino acids: CASRPGTPNSPLHF.

The rearrangement uses TRBV6-5 and TRBJ1-2; D possibly corresponds to TRBD1 (6 bases). CDR1 is MNHEY, CDR2 SVGAGI, per germline. The CDR3 consists of 14 residues. V lost 0 bases to trimming and J lost 5 bases, with 10 bases between them. CDR3 DNA sequence: TGTGCCAGCAGTTACTCAGGACAGAAGTATGGCTACACCTTC. Translating it yields CASSYSGQKYGYTF.

On this clone: Given a much more abundant clone one base away, this may be a read error. V gene TRBV9 combines with J gene TRBJ2-7, with 7 bases matching TRBD1. Germline V gene sequence: CDR1 SGDLS, CDR2 YYNGEE. The V and J ends lost 3 bases and 0 bases, in that order; junction bases with no gene match: 3. There are 14 residues in the CDR3. CDR3 protein: CASSETGNSYEQYF. The CDR3 nucleotides are TGTGCCAGCAGCGAGACAGGGAACTCCTACGAGCAGTACTTC.

This clone has a handful of counts. The chain employs TRBV5-4 and TRBJ2-6; no reliable D call. CDR1 is SGHNT, CDR2 YYREEE, per germline (reference sequence). The CDR3 spans 14 residues. Trimming stripped 2 bases from V and 0 bases from J, with 3 bases between. CDR3 sequence: CASSFSSGANVLTF. The CDR3 DNA is TGTGCCAGCAGCTTTAGCTCTGGGGCCAACGTCCTGACTTTC.

The J gene is TRBJ1-1, the V gene TRBV21-1. TRBV21-1 is listed as a pseudogene. The CDR3 contains 17 residues. CDR3 sequence (DNA): TGTGCCAGCAGCCGAAATTCGCAAGCCCCCGGATCCACTGAAGCTTTCTTT. Protein: CASSRNSQAPGSTEAFF.

V usage is TRBV28 and J usage is TRBJ2-5; 9 positions match TRBD2. CDR3 size: 17 residues. The germline V gene has CDR1 MDHEN and CDR2 SYDVKM. V trimming: 4 bases; J trimming: 5 bases; junction bases outside the gene matches: 14. The CDR3 region has the DNA TGTGCCAGCAGTTCCGGCGGAGGGCGGGGGGGCCTCGAGACCCAGTACTTC. Residues: CASSSGGGRGGLETQYF.

The CDR3 region is CAISAPGGLNPGGYTF. In DNA, the CDR3 is TGTGCCATCAGTGCCCCGGGAGGACTAAACCCGGGTGGCTACACCTTC. The chain carries TRBV10-3 and TRBJ1-2; no clear D. Germline V gene lookup returns CDR1 ENHRY and CDR2 SYGVKD. V lost 4 bases and J lost 7, with 22 bases in between. The CDR3 totals 16 residues.

The CDR3 nucleotides read TGTGCCAGCAGCAGACAGGGGCGACCCGAGCAGTACTTC. It encodes CASSRQGRPEQYF. This chain connects TRBV5-6 to TRBJ2-7, with 8 bases lining up with TRBD1. The CDR3 runs to 13 residues. Germline V gene lookup returns CDR1 SGHDT and CDR2 YYEEEE. Losses at the gene ends were 4 bases for V and 6 bases for J; bases not matched to a gene: 6.

Notes on this clone: An end of the junction does not agree with germline; a read error may underlie this. V and J are TRBV7-7 and TRBJ2-1, with TRBD2 identical over 11 bases. This CDR3 has 15 residues. Germline loops: CDR1 SSHAT, CDR2 FNYEAQ (reference sequence). The CDR3 spells CASSPSGRLIGEQFF. CDR3 nucleotide sequence: TGTGCTAGCAGCCCTAGCGGGAGGCTAATCGGGGAGCAGTTCTTC.

The table lists this clone with a few counts. Other DNA sequences in this specimen translate into the identical CDR3. The rearrangement links TRBV18 to TRBJ1-5; D not certain. The CDR3 length is 15 residues. Germline values: CDR1 KGHSH, CDR2 LQKENI. The ends were cut back, 1 base at V and 0 bases at J, with 7 bases in the middle. The CDR3 here is CASSPQQGSNQPQHF. The CDR3 DNA sequence: TGTGCCAGCTCACCACAGCAAGGTAGCAATCAGCCCCAGCATTTT.

The V gene is TRBV25-1, the J gene TRBJ2-6; D not resolved. V was pared by 3 bases and J by 0 bases, with 12 bases between. Per germline, CDR1 MGHDK and CDR2 SYGVNS. CDR3 length: 17 residues. The CDR3 reads CASSESLGRSGANVLTF. The CDR3, as DNA: TGTGCCAGCAGTGAGTCTCTTGGGCGCTCTGGGGCCAACGTCCTGACTTTC.

The chain couples TRBV19 to TRBJ2-5; D is undetermined. Trimming removed 1 base from V and 1 base from J, with 7 bases in between. Per germline, CDR1 LNHDA and CDR2 SQIVND (reference sequence). This CDR3 has 14 residues. CDR3 in amino acids: CASSIGRFQETQYF. CDR3 nucleotides: TGTGCCAGTAGTATAGGACGTTTCCAAGAGACCCAGTACTTC.

The chain couples TRBV5-8 to TRBJ1-3; no definite D call. V lost 4 bases to trimming and J lost 7 bases, with 9 bases between them. Germline CDR1 SGHTS, CDR2 YDEGEE. The CDR3 sequence is 12 residues long. Here the CDR3 reads CASSLLGNTIYF. CDR3 bases: TGTGCCAGCAGCCTCCTCGGGAACACCATATATTTT. The full variable domain, rest sourced from reference TRBV5-8 and TRBJ1-3, is EAGVTQSPTHLIKTRGQQATLRCSPISGHTSVYWYQQALGLGLQFLLWYDEGEERNRGNFPPRFSGRQFPNYSSELNVNALELEDSALYLCASSLLGNTIYFGEGSWLTVV.

Notes on this clone: This sample also contains other DNA sequences that code for the same CDR3. The chain carries TRBV5-4 and TRBJ2-3; TRBD1 matches at 7 bases. Trimming cost V 4 bases and J 6 bases; bases outside gene matches: 5. The CDR3 contains 13 residues. The germline CDR1 and CDR2 sequences are SGHNT and YYREEE (reference sequence). As DNA, the CDR3 is TGTGCCAGCAGCCTAACAGGGGCCGATACGCAGTATTTT. It is translated as CASSLTGADTQYF. The complete variable domain, with remaining parts taken from reference TRBV5-4 and TRBJ2-3, reads ETGVTQSPTHLIKTRGQQVTLRCSSQSGHNTVSWYQQALGQGPQFIFQYYREEENGRGNFPPRFSGLQFPNYSSELNVNALELDDSALYLCASSLTGADTQYFGPGTRLTVL.

The chain recombines TRBV15 with TRBJ2-3; 7 bases map to TRBD2. Germline CDR1 is LNHNV and CDR2 is YYDKDF (reference sequence). The CDR3 has 15 residues. V dropped 1 base and J dropped 2; count of bases not matched to a gene: 3. The CDR3 bases are TGTGCCACCAGCAGAGTGCGGGGGACCACAGATACGCAGTATTTT. It is translated as CATSRVRGTTDTQYF.

This chain uses TRBV7-9 with TRBJ1-1; D is unresolved. Trimming removed 2 bases from V and 6 bases from J, with 7 bases in between. The CDR3 runs 12 residues. Germline V gene lookup returns CDR1 SEHNR and CDR2 FQNEAQ (reference sequence). The CDR3 loop is CASSLSTPEAFF. CDR3 DNA sequence: TGTGCCAGCAGCTTATCGACTCCTGAAGCTTTCTTT.

The chain is built from TRBV30 and TRBJ2-5; tentatively, D is TRBD1 or TRBD2 (5 bases each). Between the trimmed V and J ends, which lost 0 bases and 0 bases, there was a span of 11 bases. The CDR3 is made up of 15 amino acids. CDR1 is GTSNPN, CDR2 SVGIG, per germline (reference sequence). CDR3 bases: TGTGCCTGGAGTGTAGTGGGGGTAAACCAAGAGACCCAGTACTTC. Residues: CAWSVVGVNQETQYF.

The gene calls are TRBV2 and TRBJ2-1; maybe TRBD2 (6 bases). Looked up from germline, CDR1 is SNHLY and CDR2 is FYNNEI. The CDR3 is 17 amino acids. Trimming took 7 bases from V and 0 from J, leaving 19 bases between them. The CDR3 protein is CASKGLGLLSSYNEQFF. The DNA for the CDR3 is TGTGCCAGCAAGGGGTTGGGACTCCTAAGCTCCTACAATGAGCAGTTCTTC.

The chain is built from TRBV7-6 and TRBJ2-5, with a tentative D call TRBD1 (6 bases). The CDR3 sequence is 13 residues long. CDR1 and CDR2 (germline): SGHVS, FNYEAQ. V was pared by 5 bases and J by 2 bases, with 9 bases between. DNA for the CDR3: TGTGCCAGCAGCGGAGGACAGCAAGAGACCCAGTACTTC. The encoded protein is CASSGGQQETQYF.

The chain uses TRBV7-9 and TRBJ2-3, with D possibly being TRBD1 or TRBD2 (6 bases each). The CDR3 length is 16 residues. V shed 3 bases and J shed 5 bases, with 18 bases lying between them. The germline V gene encodes CDR1 SEHNR and CDR2 FQNEAQ (reference sequence). For the CDR3, the DNA is TGTGCCAGCAGCTTTTTTCTGGGGGGCTCGGGAGATACGCAGTATTTT. Its protein product is CASSFFLGGSGDTQYF.